The source of this T cell receptor beta chain is a study of blood T cells in healthy people across ages. The study's findings and limits: A strong correlation between TCR beta diversity and naive T cell percentage was seen.

Alongside a J-beta primer mix, a sample-barcoded 5' primer served in a second PCR lasting roughly 6 to 12 cycles. TCRdb ran MiXCR on the 5' RACE reads and lists one entry per CDR3 protein. The profile shows over a million distinct CDR3 sequences, approximately 60% of them singletons. From germline, CDR1 is ENHRY and CDR2 SYGVKD. Trimming took 5 bases from V and 0 from J; bases not matched to a gene: 15. The CDR3 is made up of 18 amino acids. Notes on this clonotype: Its antigen remains unknown.

Specimen: blood. This chain links TRBV10-3 with TRBJ2-7; TRBD1 matches at 8 bases. The receptor was derived from a young man in good health. CDR3 in DNA: TGTGCCATCAGTAGAGCGTCAGGGGGCGCTGGGAGCTCCTACGAGCAGTACTTC. Translated, it gives CAISRASGGAGSSYEQYF.